The T cell receptor (beta chain) described here comes from a study of a mutant IDH1 vaccine in newly diagnosed glioma. Profiling relied on immunoSEQ multiplex PCR, and the TCRdb table lists in-frame clones only, not all of them. The sample has 43,000 or so clones, 85% to 95% seen once; the top ten hold around 2%. Per germline, CDR1 LGHNA and CDR2 YSLEER. This CDR3 is built from 17 residues. Trimming removed 0 bases from V and 10 bases from J; junction bases left unmatched: 11. Regarding this clone: Its antigen remains unidentified.

Time point noted: week 35, safety follow-up. Doses comprised 300 ug of mutant IDH1 20-mer peptide each, plus topical imiquimod. The sequence was collected from a man between 50 and 59 years old with glioma. The V gene is TRBV4-3, the J gene TRBJ2-6; 8 nucleotides align to TRBD1. The material was PBMCs, obtained from a glioma patient whose treatment included an IDH1 peptide vaccine. The CDR3 loop reads CASSQDWDPGQGNVLTF. The CDR3 nucleotides are TGCGCCAGCAGCCAAGATTGGGACCCCGGACAGGGAAACGTCCTGACTTTC.